This T cell receptor (beta chain) is from a study of blood T cell repertoires in COVID-19. Study information: The cDNA or gDNA used as material had been derived from T cells, B-cell-depleted T cells, or PBMCs.

V was cut by 5 bases and J by 1 base, with 8 bases left in between. CDR1 is SGHTA, CDR2 FQGNSA, per germline. CDR3 length: 13 amino acids. The authors' processing: For nucleated cells, counts were estimated from reference gene primer amplification. Clones were sequenced by immunoSEQ multiplex PCR, and TCRdb holds only the in-frame ones, with some missing. V, J and clone size reflect that table, while D and trimming were determined from the DNA. In the table there are 250,000 to 300,000 clones, 70% to 90% of which are singletons. The chain links TRBV7-2 to TRBJ1-1, with D hard to call. The sequence derives from a woman in her sixties or seventies with acute or convalescent COVID-19. The sample taken for sequencing was peripheral blood. The CDR3: CASSPQWNTEAFF. The DNA for the CDR3 is TGTGCCAGCAGCCCTCAGTGGAACACTGAAGCTTTCTTT.